This T cell receptor beta chain was sequenced during a study of immune evolution from preneoplasia to lung adenocarcinoma. Patient tissue came from resections in Japan or China, 2014–2017. Each case's diagnosis was confirmed by two pathologists on H&E. Some clones are missing from TCRdb's copy, which holds only in-frame ones; the method was immunoSEQ multiplex PCR. The sample carries just under 5,000 clones, roughly 76% recorded once. Worth noting for this clone: As yet, its antigen is unknown.

Study-wide results and limits: From normal lung to invasive adenocarcinoma, top clone frequencies appeared to decrease. Clonality was highest in normal lung, lower in later-stage lesions apparently.

The receptor's source is a donor at least 70 years old with lung adenocarcinoma. Specimen: FFPE adjacent normal lung tissue.

CDR3 in amino acids: CASSYTSYEQYF. The DNA for the CDR3 is TGTGCCAGCAGTTATACCTCCTACGAGCAGTACTTC. The V gene is TRBV6-6, the J gene TRBJ2-7; D not resolved. The V end was cut by 3 bases, the J end by 0 bases, with 3 bases between. Germline loops: CDR1 MNHNY, CDR2 SVGAGI (reference sequence). This CDR3 has 12 residues.